These 19 T cell receptor beta chains were all obtained from the same sample, sequenced in a study of blood T cell repertoires in COVID-19 (dated by TCRdb to the early 2020s). Library generation was performed with the immunoSEQ multiplex PCR assay. TCRdb mirrors the immuneACCESS table, restricted to in-frame sequences. Some clones are absent from its copies; in checked studies, under half trace to an unresolved V gene, and the reason for the others is unknown. The sample table shows over 200,000 clones, and 88% are seen once. Jointly, the top ten make up around 3.7% of the sample. Sequencing was done on a sample of PBMCs or T cells enriched from blood (not recorded which). The receptors come from a woman aged 30 to 39 who had been exposed to COVID-19.

The CDR3 coding sequence is TGCGCCAGCAGCCCTGTACCGGCGGGCAATCAGCCCCAGCATTTT. Translated: CASSPVPAGNQPQHF. The chain has TRBV5-1 and TRBJ1-5; no clear D gene. Trimming shortened V by 4 bases and J by 2 bases, and 13 bases separated the two germline ends. Germline lookup yields CDR1 SGHRS and CDR2 YFSETQ. This CDR3 contains 15 residues.

This clone was counted a single time. The chain carries TRBV19 and TRBJ1-3, with 8 positions matching TRBD1. The V gene end was trimmed by 5 bases and the J gene end by 0 bases; junction bases not matched to a gene: 9. The CDR3 consists of 17 residues. In germline, CDR1 is LNHDA, CDR2 SQIVND (reference sequence). Written as DNA, the CDR3 is TGTGCCAGTAGTTTCGGACAGGGACTCTTCTCTGGAAACACCATATATTTT. Amino acids: CASSFGQGLFSGNTIYF.

This clone appeared a few times. The chain combines TRBV19 with TRBJ1-2, with no clear D. Deletions cut 9 bases from V and 4 bases from J, with 9 bases between. Germline V gives CDR1 LNHDA, CDR2 SQIVND (reference sequence). The CDR3 is 11 residues long. The DNA of the CDR3 is TGTGCCAGCCACTCCACCTATGGCTACACCTTC. Its protein product is CASHSTYGYTF.

The chain joins TRBV24-1 to TRBJ2-1, with 7 bases lining up with TRBD2. The V gene's germline CDR1 is KGHDR and CDR2 SFDVKD. CDR3 size: 13 residues. Losses at the gene ends were 6 bases for V and 9 bases for J; bases not matched to a gene: 7. CDR3 amino acids: CATSTGGGFEQFF. The CDR3 DNA reads TGTGCCACCAGTACTGGGGGGGGTTTTGAGCAGTTCTTC.

The chain is built from TRBV4-1 and TRBJ2-6; 8 bases are a match to TRBD1. The CDR3 is 20 residues long. Germline assignment: CDR1 MGHRA and CDR2 YSYEKL. The junction had 13 bases not matched to a gene; V was cut back by 1 base and J by 2 bases. The CDR3 here is CASSQVLPVGQGAGANVLTF. The CDR3 region has the DNA TGCGCCAGCAGCCAAGTTCTCCCGGTCGGACAGGGAGCTGGGGCCAACGTCCTGACTTTC.

The genes are TRBV4-2 and TRBJ2-6, with 12 bases matching TRBD2. Germline CDR1 reads LGHNA; CDR2 reads YNFKEQ. Trimming took 0 bases from V and 4 from J; bases not matched to a gene: 7. The length of the CDR3 is 19 residues. The CDR3 nucleotides are TGTGCCAGCAGCCAAGATAGACTAGCGGGAGCCCTCGGGGCCAACGTCCTGACTTTC. Protein sequence: CASSQDRLAGALGANVLTF.

The J gene is TRBJ1-1, the V gene TRBV27, with D tentatively TRBD1 (6 bases). The V end lost 0 bases, the J end lost 8 bases, and 10 bases lay between the germline ends. The CDR3 loop spans 13 amino acids. CDR1 MNHEY and CDR2 SMNVEV come from the germline V gene (reference sequence). The CDR3: CASSLSMRGEAFF. In DNA, the CDR3 is TGTGCCAGCAGTTTATCGATGAGGGGGGAAGCTTTCTTT.

J is TRBJ2-7 and V is TRBV7-3, with D unresolved. Trimming removed 3 bases at V and 3 bases at J, with 15 bases between. Per the germline V gene, CDR1 is SGHTA and CDR2 is FQGTGA. This CDR3 has 15 amino acids. Here the CDR3 reads CASSFRQIGLYEQYF. The DNA of the CDR3 is TGTGCCAGCAGCTTCAGACAAATCGGCCTCTACGAGCAGTACTTC.

This clone was counted a few times. The V and J genes are TRBV28 and TRBJ1-2, with D uncertain. The germline gives CDR1 MDHEN, CDR2 SYDVKM. V was pared by 2 bases and J by 11 bases, with 15 bases between. The CDR3 runs 13 residues. The CDR3 sequence: CASSLTQGRKYTF. The CDR3 DNA reads as TGTGCCAGCAGTTTAACACAAGGGAGGAAGTACACCTTC.

CDR3 sequence (DNA): TGCGCCAGCAGCCAGACAGGGGCGAACACTGAAGCTTTCTTT. Protein: CASSQTGANTEAFF. The chain has TRBV5-1 and TRBJ1-1; TRBD1 matches 8 bases. Trimming at V came to 4 bases and at J to 1 base, leaving 3 bases not matched to a gene. This CDR3 contains 14 residues. Germline assignment: CDR1 SGHRS and CDR2 YFSETQ.

This clone showed up many times. This may be a read error: a much more frequent sequence differs by one nucleotide. This sample includes further DNA sequences coding for the same CDR3. The CDR3 DNA sequence: TGTGCCAGCAGCTTGAGTAGCGGGAGCTACAATGAGCAGTTCTTC. It yields the protein CASSLSSGSYNEQFF. The chain links TRBV7-2 to TRBJ2-1; TRBD2 agrees at 9 bases. This CDR3 contains 15 residues. V lost 3 bases, J lost 3 bases, and 3 bases stayed unmatched. Per germline, CDR1 SGHTA and CDR2 FQGNSA.

The rearrangement links TRBV29-1 to TRBJ2-5; 10 bases fit TRBD2. Germline values: CDR1 SQVTM, CDR2 ANQGSEA. V lost 2 bases to trimming and J lost 5 bases; unmatched junction nucleotides: 8. This CDR3 is 15 amino acids long. CDR3: CSVERLAGVGETQYF. The CDR3 bases are TGCAGCGTTGAAAGGCTAGCGGGAGTCGGGGAGACCCAGTACTTC. The variable domain in full, with the rest retrieved from reference TRBV29-1 and TRBJ2-5, is SAVISQKPSRDICQRGTSLTIQCQVDSQVTMMFWYRQQPGQSLTLIATANQGSEATYESGFVIDKFPISRPNLTFSTLTVSNMSPEDSSIYLCSVERLAGVGETQYFGPGTRLLVL.

The V and J genes are TRBV30 and TRBJ2-1; 7 bases are shared with TRBD1. Germline V gene lookup returns CDR1 GTSNPN and CDR2 SVGIG (reference sequence). The CDR3 sequence is 15 residues long. The J segment lost 0 bases and the V segment lost 6 bases, leaving 8 bases of the junction unmatched. The CDR3 sequence: CACEGGGSSYNEQFF. CDR3 bases: TGTGCCTGCGAAGGGGGCGGCAGCTCCTACAATGAGCAGTTCTTC.

The CDR3 is CASSLGTGETGELFF. CDR3 DNA: TGTGCCAGCAGCCTTGGGACAGGGGAAACCGGGGAGCTGTTTTTT. The chain carries TRBV3-1 (or the pseudogene TRBV3-2) and TRBJ2-2, with 10 bases fitting TRBD1. V lost 4 bases, J lost 5 bases, and 4 bases stayed unmatched. Germline CDR1 is LGHDT and CDR2 is YNNKEL (reference sequence). CDR3 length equals 15 residues.

The rearrangement joins TRBV18 to TRBJ2-2; 9 nucleotides agree with TRBD1. The CDR3 consists of 15 residues. V dropped 3 bases and J dropped 4; count of bases not matched to a gene: 3. Germline V CDR1 and CDR2: KGHSH, LQKENI. As DNA, the CDR3 is TGTGCCAGCTCACCCGGGACAGGGACCACCGGGGAGCTGTTTTTT. Protein sequence: CASSPGTGTTGELFF.

The rearrangement links TRBV10-1 to TRBJ2-1; TRBD1 agrees at 10 bases. CDR1 is WNHNN, CDR2 SYGVQD, per germline (reference sequence). After removal of 6 bases from V and 4 bases from J, the junction contained 3 bases not matched to a gene. The CDR3 consists of 14 residues. The CDR3 region has the DNA TGCGCCAGCAGCGGGGACAGGGGATACAATGAGCAGTTCTTC. Its translation is CASSGDRGYNEQFF.

The rearrangement links TRBV4-1 to TRBJ1-1; TRBD1 is a possible D gene (6 bases). Germline loops: CDR1 MGHRA, CDR2 YSYEKL. The length of the CDR3 is 17 residues. Between the trimmed V and J ends, which lost 4 bases and 2 bases, there was a span of 20 bases. The CDR3 sequence is CASSLTFAGTTNTEAFF. CDR3 sequence (DNA): TGCGCCAGCAGCCTAACATTCGCCGGGACAACTAACACTGAAGCTTTCTTT.

The J gene is TRBJ2-1, the V gene TRBV10-3, with TRBD2 identical over 7 bases. The CDR3 loop spans 12 amino acids. The V gene end was trimmed by 6 bases and the J gene end by 6 bases; junction bases not matched to a gene: 2. The germline V gene encodes CDR1 ENHRY and CDR2 SYGVKD. CDR3: CAIRGGTNEQFF. In DNA form, the CDR3 reads TGTGCCATCAGGGGGGGGACCAATGAGCAGTTCTTC.

This chain uses TRBV2 with TRBJ2-1, with TRBD2 as a possible D gene (6 bases). Looked up from germline, CDR1 is SNHLY and CDR2 is FYNNEI. The CDR3 consists of 16 residues. The V end lost 2 bases, the J end lost 2 bases, and 13 bases lay between the germline ends. This CDR3 reads CASSESQRAAYNEQFF. The CDR3 DNA follows: TGTGCCAGCAGTGAAAGCCAGCGGGCGGCCTACAATGAGCAGTTCTTC.